This TCR beta chain was observed in a study of T-cell reconstitution after alpha-beta-depleted transplantation in children. General study findings and limits: T-cell numbers and diversity one year post-transplant derived largely from freshly generated T cells. In patients about two months after transplant, alpha-beta T cells reportedly arose from several hundred expanded graft clones.

This clonotype has at least ten counts. Its antigen is not known. The germline V and J ends were trimmed by 4 bases and 5 bases, with 21 bases remaining between them. The CDR3 spans 17 residues. Germline V CDR1 and CDR2: ENHRY, SYGVKD. As it was prepared, the TCRbeta library received unique molecular identifiers. One entry per CDR3 protein results from TCRdb running MiXCR on the PCR reads. The data show roughly 120,000 distinct CDR3 sequences, with about a tenth seen just once and 30% to 35% held by the top ten. This TCR came from a boy younger than 10 with acute lymphoblastic leukemia, due to receive a stem cell transplant. The sample in question was PBMCs, obtained before TCRalphabeta/CD19-depleted stem cell transplant. The V gene is TRBV10-3, the J gene TRBJ2-1, with D perhaps assigned TRBD1 or TRBD2 (5 bases each). CDR3 coding DNA: TGTGCCATCAGTGTGGGACCCGAAGCGCCCTTGAACAATGAGCAGTTCTTC. It codes for CAISVGPEAPLNNEQFF.